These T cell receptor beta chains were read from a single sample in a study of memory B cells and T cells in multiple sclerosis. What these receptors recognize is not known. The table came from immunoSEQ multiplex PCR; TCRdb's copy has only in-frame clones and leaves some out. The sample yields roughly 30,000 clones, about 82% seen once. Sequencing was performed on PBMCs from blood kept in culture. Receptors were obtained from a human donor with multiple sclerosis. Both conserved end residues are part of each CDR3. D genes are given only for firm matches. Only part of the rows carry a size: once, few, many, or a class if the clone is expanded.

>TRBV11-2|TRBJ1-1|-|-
TGTGCCAGCAGCCTAGACGGGGGACCCGACACTGAAGCTTTCTTT
CASSLDGGPDTEAFF
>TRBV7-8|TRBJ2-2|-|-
TGTGCCAGCAGCCCCCTCTTTGGTAACACCGGGGAGCTGTTTTTT
CASSPLFGNTGELFF
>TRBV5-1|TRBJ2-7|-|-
TGCGCCAGCAGCCCCCTAGGCCCCTACGAGCAGTACTTC
CASSPLGPYEQYF
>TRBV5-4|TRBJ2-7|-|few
TGTGCCAGCAGCTTCGGGGGCTACGAGCAGTACTTC
CASSFGGYEQYF
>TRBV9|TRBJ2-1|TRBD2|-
TGTGCCAGCAGCGAGACCCCGCCCCTAGCGGGTTCCTACAATGAGCAGTTCTTC
CASSETPPLAGSYNEQFF
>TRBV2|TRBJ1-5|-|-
TGTGCCAGCAGTGAGGAATTAGGCAATCAGCCCCAGCATTTT
CASSEELGNQPQHF
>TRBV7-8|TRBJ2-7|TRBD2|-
TGTGCCAGCAGTCCAAATCACCACCCGGCGGGAGGTTTCTCCTACGAGCAGTACTTC
CASSPNHHPAGGFSYEQYF
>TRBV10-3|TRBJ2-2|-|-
TGTGCCATCAGTGAGTCAATCAGGGCGAGCACCGGGGAGCTGTTTTTT
CAISESIRASTGELFF
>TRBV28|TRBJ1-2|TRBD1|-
TGTGCCAGCAGTCGTCCCGGGACAGGGGGCTATGGCTACACCTTC
CASSRPGTGGYGYTF
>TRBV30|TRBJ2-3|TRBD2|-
TGTGCCTGGAGTGCCTACACTAGCGCCTGGGGGGATACGCAGTATTTT
CAWSAYTSAWGDTQYF
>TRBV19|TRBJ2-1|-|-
TGTGCCAGTAGTAGGCTAGTCGATGAGCAGTTCTTC
CASSRLVDEQFF
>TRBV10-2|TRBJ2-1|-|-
TGCGCCAGCAGCGCCGGGCCGGACAATGAGCAGTTCTTC
CASSAGPDNEQFF
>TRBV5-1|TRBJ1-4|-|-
TGCGCCAGCGGGCCGTCAGGAAGTAATGAAAAACTGTTTTTT
CASGPSGSNEKLFF
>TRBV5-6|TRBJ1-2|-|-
TGTGCCAGCAGCTGGGCGGGGACACCTAACTATGGCTACACCTTC
CASSWAGTPNYGYTF
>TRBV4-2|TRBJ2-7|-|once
TGTGCCAGCAGCCAAGTTTCCGGGGGCTGGTACGAGCAGTACTTC
CASSQVSGGWYEQYF
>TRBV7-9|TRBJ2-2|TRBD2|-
TGTGCCAGCAGCTCTAGGAGCGGGAGGAACGCCGGGGAGCTGTTTTTT
CASSSRSGRNAGELFF
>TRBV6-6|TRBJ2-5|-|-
TGTGCCAGCAAGCTTCAGGCTCGCCAAGAGACCCAGTACTTC
CASKLQARQETQYF
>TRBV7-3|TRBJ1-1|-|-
TGTGCCAGCAGCTTAATGGGCACGAACACTGAAGCTTTCTTT
CASSLMGTNTEAFF
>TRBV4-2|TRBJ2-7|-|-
TGTGCCAGCAGCCAAAACAGGGACGAGCAGTACTTC
CASSQNRDEQYF
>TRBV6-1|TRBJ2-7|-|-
TGTGCCAGCAGTGAACCAGGGCCCTACGAGCAGTACTTC
CASSEPGPYEQYF
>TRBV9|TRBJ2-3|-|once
TGTGCCAGCAGCTACAGTGGCGGTGTGGGAAGGGATACGCAGTATTTT
CASSYSGGVGRDTQYF
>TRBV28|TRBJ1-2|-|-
TGTGCCAGCAGTTTAAAACAGAGAGACTATGGCTACACCTTC
CASSLKQRDYGYTF
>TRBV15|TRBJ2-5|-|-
TGTGCCACCAGCAGAGATAGGGCCCGCAGGGGTGAGACCCAGTACTTC
CATSRDRARRGETQYF
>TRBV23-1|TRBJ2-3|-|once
TGCGCCAGCAGTCAACCTGCCACAGATACGCAGTATTTT
CASSQPATDTQYF
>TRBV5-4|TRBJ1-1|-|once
TGTGCCAGCAGCTCGACAGTAGGGGACACTGAAGCTTTCTTT
CASSSTVGDTEAFF
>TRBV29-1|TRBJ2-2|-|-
TGCAGCGTTGTGATGGGGCCGGGCGGGGAGCTGTTTTTT
CSVVMGPGGELFF
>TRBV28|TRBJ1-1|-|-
TGTGCCAGCAGTTTGGCAACAGGGAACGGAGCTTTCTTT
CASSLATGNGAFF
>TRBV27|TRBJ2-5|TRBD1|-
TGTGCCAGCAGAGACCCTGGACAGGGTAAGGAGACCCAGTACTTC
CASRDPGQGKETQYF
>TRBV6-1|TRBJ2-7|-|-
TGTGCCAGCAGTGAATGGTTTGCGTCGAGCTCCTACGAGCAGTACTTC
CASSEWFASSSYEQYF
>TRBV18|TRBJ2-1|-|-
TGTGCCAGCTCACCAAGTAGGACTTACCCCTACAATGAGCAGTTCTTC
CASSPSRTYPYNEQFF
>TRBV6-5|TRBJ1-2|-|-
TGTGCCAGCAGTTACTACCCGGACATAGTTAACTATGGCTACACCTTC
CASSYYPDIVNYGYTF
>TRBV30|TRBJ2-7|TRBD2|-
TGTGCCTGGAGTGTACTGGCGGGAGGGCCTGTCTACGAGCAGTACTTC
CAWSVLAGGPVYEQYF
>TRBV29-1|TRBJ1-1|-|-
TGCAGCGTTGATGGCGTGGGATTGAACACTGAAGCTTTCTTT
CSVDGVGLNTEAFF
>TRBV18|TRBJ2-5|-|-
TGTGCCAGCTCACCACAGCAGGGGAGGGAGACCCAGTACTTC
CASSPQQGRETQYF
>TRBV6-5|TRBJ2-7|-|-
TGTGCCAGCAGCGGGTCCCCGCTCCTTTGGCAGTACTTC
CASSGSPLLWQYF
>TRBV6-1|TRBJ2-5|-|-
TGTGCCAGCATGGGAACGGCCAGGGAGACCCAGTACTTC
CASMGTARETQYF
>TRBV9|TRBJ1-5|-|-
TGTGCCAGCAGCGTGGGGGCCACAGGGCCCCAGCATTTT
CASSVGATGPQHF
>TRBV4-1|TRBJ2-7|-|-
TGCGCCAGCAGCCAGGCACCTACCAGGGGCGAGCAGTACTTC
CASSQAPTRGEQYF
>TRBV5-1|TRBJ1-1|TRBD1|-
TGCGCCAGCAGCCCTCGACAGGGGCTCACTGAAGCTTTCTTT
CASSPRQGLTEAFF
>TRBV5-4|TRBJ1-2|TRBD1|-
TGTGCCAGCAGCGGGAATCAGGGGGCGAATGGCTACACCTTC
CASSGNQGANGYTF
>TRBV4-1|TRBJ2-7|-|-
TGCGCCAGCAGCCAAGCGCTAGCGCCCTTCGACGAGCAGTACTTC
CASSQALAPFDEQYF